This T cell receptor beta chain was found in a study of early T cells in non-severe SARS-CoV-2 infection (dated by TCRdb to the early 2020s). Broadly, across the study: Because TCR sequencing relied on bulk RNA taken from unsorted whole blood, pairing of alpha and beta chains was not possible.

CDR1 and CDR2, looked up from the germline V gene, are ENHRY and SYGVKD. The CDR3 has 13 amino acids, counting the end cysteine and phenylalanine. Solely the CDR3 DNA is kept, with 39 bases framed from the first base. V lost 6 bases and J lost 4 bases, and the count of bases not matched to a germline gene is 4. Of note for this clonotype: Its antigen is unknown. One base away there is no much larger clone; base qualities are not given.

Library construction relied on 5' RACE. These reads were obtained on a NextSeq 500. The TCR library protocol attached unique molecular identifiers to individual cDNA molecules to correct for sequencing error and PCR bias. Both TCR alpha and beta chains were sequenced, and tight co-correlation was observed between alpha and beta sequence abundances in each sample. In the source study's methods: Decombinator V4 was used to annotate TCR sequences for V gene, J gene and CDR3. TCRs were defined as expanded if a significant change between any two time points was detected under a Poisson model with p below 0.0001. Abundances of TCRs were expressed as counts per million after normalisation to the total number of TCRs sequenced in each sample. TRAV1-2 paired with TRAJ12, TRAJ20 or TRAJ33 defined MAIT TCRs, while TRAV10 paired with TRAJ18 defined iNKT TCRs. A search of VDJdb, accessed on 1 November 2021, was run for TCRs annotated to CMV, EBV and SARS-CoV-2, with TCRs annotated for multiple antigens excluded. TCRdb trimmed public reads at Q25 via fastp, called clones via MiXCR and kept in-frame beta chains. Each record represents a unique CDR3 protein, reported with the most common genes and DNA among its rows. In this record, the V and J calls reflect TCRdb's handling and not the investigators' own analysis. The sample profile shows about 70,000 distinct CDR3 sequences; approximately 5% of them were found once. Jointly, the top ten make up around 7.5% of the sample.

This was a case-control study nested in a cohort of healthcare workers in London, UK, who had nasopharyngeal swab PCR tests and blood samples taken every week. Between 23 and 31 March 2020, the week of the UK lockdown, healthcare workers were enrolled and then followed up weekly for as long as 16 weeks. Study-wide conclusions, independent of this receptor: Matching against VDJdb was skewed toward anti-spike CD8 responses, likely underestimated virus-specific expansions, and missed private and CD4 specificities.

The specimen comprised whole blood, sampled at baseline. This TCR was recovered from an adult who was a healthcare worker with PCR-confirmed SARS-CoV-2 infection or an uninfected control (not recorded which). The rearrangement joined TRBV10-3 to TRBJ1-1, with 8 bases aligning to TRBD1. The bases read TGTGCCATCAGAGGACAGGGCGCCACTGAAGCTTTCTTT. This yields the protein CAIRGQGATEAFF.